The entry below gives a single TCR beta chain sequence along with its context. Its antigen remains undetermined. The sample holds no much larger clone one base away, and base qualities are not on file. This entry belongs to a study of blood T cell repertoires in COVID-19 (dated by TCRdb to 2018 to 2021). Context from the whole study: Collaborator samples came from the United States, Italy and Spain and covered acute and convalescent phases of COVID-19. HLA class I and class II types, where available, came from metadata supplied by the sample provider rather than from assay-based typing. The repertoires were made available in a free public database intended to serve as a resource for research on the immune response to SARS-CoV-2. Nearly every sample came with metadata listing a de-identified subject ID, COVID-19 status, age in years and sex. The prospective study material was composed of cDNA or gDNA derived from T cells, B-cell-depleted T cells, or PBMCs. Subjects who had been exposed to COVID-19, were actively infected with it, or had recovered from it provided the deeply sampled blood TCRbeta repertoires that made up the dataset. The samples were drawn from two sources: the first 160 participants of the ongoing ImmuneRACE study, and over 1,000 subjects contributed by 6 global collaborators. Broader findings and caveats from the paper: The amount of clinical and demographic metadata varied by source and participant and was provided uncurated.

Collaborating institutions collected whole blood in K2EDTA tubes following their own protocols. For TCRbeta analysis, collaborators shipped samples in one of three forms: frozen whole blood, isolated PBMCs, or DNA extracted from either of those sample types. TCRbeta CDR3 regions were amplified from genomic DNA by means of the immunoSEQ Assay, a bias-controlled multiplex PCR. In the authors' own workflow: Within the assay, amplification of reference gene primers was used to estimate how many nucleated cells each sample contained. Sequence reads were collapsed and filtered to measure the absolute abundance of every unique TCRbeta CDR3 rearrangement. For each sample, productive Simpson clonality was calculated as the square root of Simpson's diversity index over productive rearrangements. As stored in TCRdb, this immuneACCESS dataset retains in-frame rearrangements with V and J assigned. A fraction of the clones does not appear; measured against another copy, unresolved V genes explain less than half of the discrepancy, and the remainder lacks a known reason. The D gene and trimming were derived from the DNA, and the V and J assignments and clone size from that table. The sample has approximately 220,000 clones on record, over 80% of them singletons. In total, the top ten clones hold around 26% of the sample.

Reading the germline V gene (reference sequence) gives CDR1 LGHDT and CDR2 YNNKEL. Ends trimmed: V by 6 bases, J by 1 base; bases unmatched to a gene: 7. The CDR3 runs 16 residues from the cysteine to the phenylalanine. CDR3 DNA only is kept here, 48 bases in frame from base 1. The origin of this receptor is a man between 40 and 49 years old with acute or convalescent COVID-19. Sequenced input: peripheral blood. This receptor chain uses TRBV3-1 (or the pseudogene TRBV3-2) and TRBJ2-2; a stretch of 8 junction bases matches TRBD2. The bases are TGTGCCAGCAGGACCGAGCGGGAGAGGAACACCGGGGAGCTGTTTTTT. Translated, this gives CASRTERERNTGELFF.